This T cell receptor beta chain emerged from a study of blood T cell repertoires in COVID-19. Original processing methods: Quantification of nucleated cells was approximated via reference gene primer amplification. Repertoires were generated with immunoSEQ multiplex PCR, while TCRdb's copy carries only in-frame clones and drops some. That table furnishes V, J and clone size, whereas the DNA furnished D and trimming. The table lists approximately 110,000 clones, over 70% of them singletons. The clonotype comes from a human donor in a cohort sampled during active or convalescent COVID-19. Sequencing input: peripheral blood.

CDR3 sequence: CASSPELAGGASLAKNIQYF. In nucleotides, the CDR3 is TGCGCCAGCAGCCCCGAACTAGCGGGGGGGGCATCCCTCGCCAAAAACATTCAGTACTTC. The chain recombines TRBV5-1 with TRBJ2-4; 13 bases are shared with TRBD2. Germline values: CDR1 SGHRS, CDR2 YFSETQ. The CDR3 extends over 20 amino acids. Trimming removed 4 bases from V and 1 base from J; junction bases left unmatched: 14.